Listed below are T cell receptor beta chains from one sample, sequenced in a study of T cell responses to AZD1222 COVID-19 vaccine. Clones were sequenced by immunoSEQ multiplex PCR, and TCRdb holds only the in-frame ones, with some missing. Of roughly 100,000 clones detected, 89% appear once; the ten largest clones hold 44%. The source was peripheral blood, collected 28 days after the second AZD1222 dose. These receptors came from an adult who received the AZD1222 COVID-19 vaccine. Each CDR3 is given with its conserved first and last residue. Each record gives: J gene, D gene, V gene, clone size, CDR3 DNA, CDR3 protein. The D gene is left open where the match is weak. Clone size is shown for a subset of rows, as once, few, many or a class of expanded clone.

J gene: TRBJ2-7
D gene: .
V gene: TRBV6-5
clone size: .
CDR3 DNA: TGTGCCAGCAGTTCCCCCCGAGGGGAGTACTTC
CDR3 protein: CASSSPRGEYF

J gene: TRBJ2-1
D gene: .
V gene: TRBV18
clone size: .
CDR3 DNA: TGTGCCAGCTCACCAAGGGGGGCTTTCGGATACGATGAGCAGTTCTTC
CDR3 protein: CASSPRGAFGYDEQFF

J gene: TRBJ2-1
D gene: TRBD2
V gene: TRBV19
clone size: once
CDR3 DNA: TGTGCCAGTTCTGTAGGGCGGGAGGGTGCCCAGTTCTTC
CDR3 protein: CASSVGREGAQFF

J gene: TRBJ1-2
D gene: TRBD1
V gene: TRBV27
clone size: .
CDR3 DNA: TGTGCCAGCAGTCCCCGAGGGCAGGGGGCTAAAGATTACGGCTACACCTTC
CDR3 protein: CASSPRGQGAKDYGYTF

J gene: TRBJ1-2
D gene: .
V gene: TRBV25-1
clone size: .
CDR3 DNA: TGTGCCAGCAGTGAATACAGGGAGATCGACTATGGCTACACCTTC
CDR3 protein: CASSEYREIDYGYTF

J gene: TRBJ2-1
D gene: TRBD2
V gene: TRBV7-3
clone size: .
CDR3 DNA: TGTGCCAGCAGCTTAGCGGGAGTAGGGAGTGAGCAGTTCTTC
CDR3 protein: CASSLAGVGSEQFF

J gene: TRBJ2-7
D gene: TRBD2
V gene: TRBV27
clone size: .
CDR3 DNA: TGTGCCAGCAGTCCACAACTAGCGGGAGTGGGTGAGCAGTACTTC
CDR3 protein: CASSPQLAGVGEQYF

J gene: TRBJ2-3
D gene: TRBD2
V gene: TRBV7-3
clone size: .
CDR3 DNA: TGTGCCAGCAGCTCACTAGCGGGAGATACAGATACGCAGTATTTT
CDR3 protein: CASSSLAGDTDTQYF

J gene: TRBJ2-1
D gene: .
V gene: TRBV15
clone size: few
CDR3 DNA: TGTGCCACCGGGGCCTACAATGAGCAGTTCTTC
CDR3 protein: CATGAYNEQFF

J gene: TRBJ2-1
D gene: .
V gene: TRBV7-9
clone size: .
CDR3 DNA: TGTGCCAGCAGCTTAAGAGCGGCTCCTTCCCTCAATGAGCAGTTCTTC
CDR3 protein: CASSLRAAPSLNEQFF

J gene: TRBJ2-3
D gene: TRBD2
V gene: TRBV7-3
clone size: .
CDR3 DNA: TGTGCCAGCAGCTCGGGACTAGCGGGGGATACGCAGTATTTT
CDR3 protein: CASSSGLAGDTQYF

J gene: TRBJ2-3
D gene: TRBD2
V gene: TRBV4-3
clone size: .
CDR3 DNA: TGCGCCAGCAGCCCCTATCAGCAGGGAGGGGCCACAGATACGCAGTATTTT
CDR3 protein: CASSPYQQGGATDTQYF

J gene: TRBJ1-3
D gene: .
V gene: TRBV30
clone size: .
CDR3 DNA: TGTGCCTGGAGTGCTGATGGAAACACCATATATTTT
CDR3 protein: CAWSADGNTIYF

J gene: TRBJ1-4
D gene: .
V gene: TRBV28
clone size: .
CDR3 DNA: TGTGCCAGCAGTTTGGGACGGCCTAATGAAAAACTGTTTTTT
CDR3 protein: CASSLGRPNEKLFF

J gene: TRBJ1-1
D gene: .
V gene: TRBV7-9
clone size: .
CDR3 DNA: TGTGCCAGCAGCATTCCGAGGGAGAACACTGAAGCTTTCTTT
CDR3 protein: CASSIPRENTEAFF